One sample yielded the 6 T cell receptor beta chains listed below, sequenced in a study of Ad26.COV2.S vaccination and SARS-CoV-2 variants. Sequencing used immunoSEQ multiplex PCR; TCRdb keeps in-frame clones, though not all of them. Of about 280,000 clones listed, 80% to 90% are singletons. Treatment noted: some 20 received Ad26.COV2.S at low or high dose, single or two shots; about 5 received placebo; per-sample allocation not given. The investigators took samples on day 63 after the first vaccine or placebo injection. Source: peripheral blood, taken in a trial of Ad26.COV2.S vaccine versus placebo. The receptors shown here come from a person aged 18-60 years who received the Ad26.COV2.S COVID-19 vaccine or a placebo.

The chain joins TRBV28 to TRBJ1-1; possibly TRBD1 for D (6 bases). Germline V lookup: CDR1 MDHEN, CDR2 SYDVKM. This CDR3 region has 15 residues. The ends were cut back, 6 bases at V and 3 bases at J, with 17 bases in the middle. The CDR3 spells CASRSPQGWDTEAFF. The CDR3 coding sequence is TGTGCCAGCAGATCTCCACAGGGATGGGACACTGAAGCTTTCTTT.

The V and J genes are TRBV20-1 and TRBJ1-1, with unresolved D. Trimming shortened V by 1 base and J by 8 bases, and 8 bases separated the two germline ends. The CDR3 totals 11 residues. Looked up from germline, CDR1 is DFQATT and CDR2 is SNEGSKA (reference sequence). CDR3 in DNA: TGCAGTGCTAGAGCGACGGCCGAAGCTTTCTTT. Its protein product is CSARATAEAFF.

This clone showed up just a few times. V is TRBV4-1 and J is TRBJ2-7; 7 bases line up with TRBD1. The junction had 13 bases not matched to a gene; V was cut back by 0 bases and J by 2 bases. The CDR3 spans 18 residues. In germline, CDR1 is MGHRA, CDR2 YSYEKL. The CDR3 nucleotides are TGCGCCAGCAGCCAAGATCTGGATCACAGGGGCCCTCCCTACGAGCAGTACTTC. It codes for CASSQDLDHRGPPYEQYF.

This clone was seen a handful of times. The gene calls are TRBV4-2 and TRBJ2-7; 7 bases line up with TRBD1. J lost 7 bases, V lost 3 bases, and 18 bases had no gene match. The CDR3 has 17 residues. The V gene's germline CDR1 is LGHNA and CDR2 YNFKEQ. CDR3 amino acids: CASSHAFFDREPREQYF. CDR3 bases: TGTGCCAGCAGCCATGCCTTTTTTGACAGGGAGCCGCGGGAGCAGTACTTC.

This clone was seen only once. The CDR3 sequence: CASRPLGEQGIYGYTF. DNA of the CDR3: TGTGCCAGCAGACCCCTCGGCGAACAGGGGATCTATGGCTACACCTTC. The chain employs TRBV25-1 and TRBJ1-2, with 7 nucleotides matching TRBD1. V lost 6 bases to trimming and J lost 4 bases; unmatched junction nucleotides: 14. The V gene's germline CDR1 is MGHDK and CDR2 SYGVNS. The CDR3 runs 16 residues.

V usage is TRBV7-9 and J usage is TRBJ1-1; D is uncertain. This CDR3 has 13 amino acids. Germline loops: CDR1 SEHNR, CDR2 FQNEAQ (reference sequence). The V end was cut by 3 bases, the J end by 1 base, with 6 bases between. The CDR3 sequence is CASSFFGNTEAFF. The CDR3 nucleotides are TGTGCCAGCAGCTTTTTTGGGAACACTGAAGCTTTCTTT.